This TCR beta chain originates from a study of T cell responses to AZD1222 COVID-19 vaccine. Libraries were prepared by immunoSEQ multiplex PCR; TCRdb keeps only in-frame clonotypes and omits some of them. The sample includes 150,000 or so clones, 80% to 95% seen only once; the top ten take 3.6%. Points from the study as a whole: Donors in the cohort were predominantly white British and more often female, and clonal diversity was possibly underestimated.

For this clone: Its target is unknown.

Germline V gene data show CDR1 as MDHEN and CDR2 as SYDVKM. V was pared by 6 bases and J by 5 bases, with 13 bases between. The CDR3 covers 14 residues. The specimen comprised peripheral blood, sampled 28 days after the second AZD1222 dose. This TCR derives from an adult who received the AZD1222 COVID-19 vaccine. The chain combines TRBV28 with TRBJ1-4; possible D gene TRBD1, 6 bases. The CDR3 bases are TGTGCCAGCAGCATCGGGACACCAAATGAAAAACTGTTTTTT. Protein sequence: CASSIGTPNEKLFF.